One sample yielded the 26 T cell receptor beta chains listed below, sequenced in a study of ipilimumab plus nivolumab after autologous stem cell transplantation. The protocol was immunoSEQ multiplex PCR, while the TCRdb copy is restricted to in-frame clones and leaves out a portion. This repertoire shows more than 2,000 clones, approximately 78% found once; its top ten account for roughly 64%. This specimen consisted of PBMCs, obtained in a trial of ipilimumab plus nivolumab as post-transplant consolidation. Receptors were obtained from a male donor with multiple myeloma.

The rearrangement uses TRBV28 and TRBJ2-7, with D uncertain. Trimming left V 8 bases short and J 1 base short, with 12 bases between. The length of the CDR3 is 13 residues. Germline-derived CDR1 and CDR2 are MDHEN and SYDVKM. CDR3 nucleotide sequence: TGTGCCAGCGTTTCGTACGGATCCTACGAGCAGTACTTC. Amino acid sequence: CASVSYGSYEQYF.

This clone has just one count. This chain links TRBV13 with TRBJ2-3; D uncertain. Between the trimmed V and J ends, which lost 6 bases and 3 bases, there was a span of 10 bases. The CDR3 loop spans 13 amino acids. CDR1 PRHDT and CDR2 FYEKMQ come from the germline V gene (reference sequence). The CDR3 spells CASRHGATDTQYF. The DNA for the CDR3 is TGTGCCAGCAGGCACGGCGCTACAGATACGCAGTATTTT.

The chain carries TRBV5-4 and TRBJ2-7; D unresolved. Trimming removed 3 bases from V and 2 bases from J, with 6 bases in between. Germline loops: CDR1 SGHNT, CDR2 YYREEE (reference sequence). This CDR3 comprises 12 residues. Here the CDR3 reads CASSSQTYEQYF. The DNA for the CDR3 is TGTGCCAGCAGCTCCCAGACCTACGAGCAGTACTTC.

This clone turned up a few times. The chain joins TRBV4-2 to TRBJ2-3, with 10 bases that match TRBD2. The CDR3 is 16 amino acids. The V gene's germline CDR1 is LGHNA and CDR2 YNFKEQ. V shed 0 bases, J shed 1 base, and the junction held 1 base outside the gene matches. This chain's CDR3 is CASSQDLAGGTDTQYF. CDR3 in DNA: TGTGCCAGCAGCCAAGATCTAGCGGGAGGCACAGATACGCAGTATTTT.

The chain employs TRBV7-9 and TRBJ2-5; 9 bases align to TRBD2. The J call may be mistaken, given a closer DNA end match to TRBJ2-7. The germline gives CDR1 SEHNR, CDR2 FQNEAQ (reference sequence). The CDR3 has 16 residues. This CDR3 reads CASTYPSSGESYEQYF. CDR3 coding DNA: TGTGCCAGCACCTACCCGTCTAGCGGGGAGTCCTACGAGCAGTACTTC.

V usage is TRBV10-3 and J usage is TRBJ2-3; 8 bases line up with TRBD1. J was trimmed by 4 bases and V by 6 bases; bases with no gene match: 6. The CDR3 is made up of 14 amino acids. Germline V gene data show CDR1 as ENHRY and CDR2 as SYGVKD. Here the CDR3 DNA reads TGTGCCATCAGAGGACAGGGACGGGCAGATACGCAGTATTTT. Amino acid sequence: CAIRGQGRADTQYF.

This clone has a single count. The V call is TRBV10-3, the J call TRBJ2-3; D gene unclear. CDR3 length: 14 residues. Germline CDR1 ENHRY, CDR2 SYGVKD. The V end was cut by 3 bases, the J end by 2 bases, with 9 bases between. The CDR3: CAISEATTTDTQYF. DNA of the CDR3: TGTGCCATCAGTGAAGCGACCACCACAGATACGCAGTATTTT.

V is TRBV28 and J is TRBJ1-2, with 7 bases that match TRBD1. Trimming at V came to 7 bases and at J to 0 bases, leaving 14 bases not matched to a gene. The CDR3 sequence is 17 residues long. CDR1 is MDHEN and CDR2 is SYDVKM in the germline V gene. The CDR3 loop is CASTFGFGTVANYGYTF. CDR3 nucleotide sequence: TGTGCCAGCACTTTCGGGTTTGGGACAGTAGCTAACTATGGCTACACCTTC.

This chain joins TRBV2 and TRBJ2-7; unclear D gene. Trimming cost V 4 bases and J 4 bases, with 11 bases left between them. This CDR3 spans 13 amino acids. Looked up from germline, CDR1 is SNHLY and CDR2 is FYNNEI. The CDR3 is CASSVVLGYEQYF. CDR3 sequence (DNA): TGTGCCAGCAGTGTGGTTTTGGGTTACGAGCAGTACTTC. Complete variable domain (other parts from reference TRBV2 and TRBJ2-7): EPEVTQTPSHQVTQMGQEVILRCVPISNHLYFYWYRQILGQKVEFLVSFYNNEISEKSEIFDDQFSVERPDGSNFTLKIRSTKLEDSAMYFCASSVVLGYEQYFGPGTRLTVT.

V is TRBV7-9 and J is TRBJ1-2; D unclear. Germline V gene data show CDR1 as SEHNR and CDR2 as FQNEAQ (reference sequence). CDR3 length: 15 residues. Trimming cost V 0 bases and J 4 bases, with 12 bases left between them. The chain's CDR3 is CASSLAHSYTYGYTF. DNA of the CDR3: TGTGCCAGCAGCTTAGCGCACAGCTACACCTATGGCTACACCTTC.

This chain links TRBV5-4 with TRBJ2-3; TRBD1 agrees at 9 bases. The CDR3 runs 16 residues. CDR1 is SGHNT and CDR2 is YYREEE in the germline V gene (reference sequence). After removal of 4 bases from V and 1 base from J, the junction contained 7 bases not matched to a gene. CDR3 DNA: TGTGCCAGCAGCCCGGGACAGGGAAGAGGCACAGATACGCAGTATTTT. Protein sequence: CASSPGQGRGTDTQYF.

The genes are TRBV10-3 and TRBJ2-1; weak D call: TRBD1 (6 bases). From germline, CDR1 is ENHRY and CDR2 SYGVKD. The V end lost 10 bases, the J end lost 8 bases, and 15 bases lay between the germline ends. The CDR3 has 12 amino acids. The CDR3 is CATSQGTDEQFF. In DNA form, the CDR3 reads TGTGCCACCTCCCAGGGGACGGATGAGCAGTTCTTC.

This clone was seen a handful of times. The chain joins TRBV5-1 to TRBJ2-5, with TRBD2 identical over 11 bases. CDR3 length: 16 residues. CDR1 SGHRS and CDR2 YFSETQ come from the germline V gene. Trimming cost V 4 bases and J 0 bases; bases outside gene matches: 5. In DNA form, the CDR3 reads TGCGCCAGCAGCCCAGGACTAGCGGGTGACCAAGAGACCCAGTACTTC. Its translation: CASSPGLAGDQETQYF.

V usage is TRBV4-2 and J usage is TRBJ2-4; TRBD1 aligns across 7 bases. The CDR3 extends over 17 amino acids. Germline lookup yields CDR1 LGHNA and CDR2 YNFKEQ. V trimming: 5 bases; J trimming: 7 bases; junction bases outside the gene matches: 17. The CDR3 spells CASSFLTAKTGSNIQYF. In DNA form, the CDR3 reads TGTGCCAGCAGCTTTTTAACGGCCAAGACAGGGAGCAACATTCAGTACTTC.

The gene calls are TRBV5-1 and TRBJ2-1; no reliable D call. Trimming left V 5 bases short and J 4 bases short, with 16 bases between. The CDR3 is made up of 15 amino acids. Germline CDR1 and CDR2: SGHRS and YFSETQ. CDR3 amino acids: CASSDPTQVYNEQFF. CDR3 DNA sequence: TGCGCCAGCAGTGACCCGACCCAAGTTTACAATGAGCAGTTCTTC.

V usage is TRBV6-1 and J usage is TRBJ2-3; no firm D call. Germline V gene lookup returns CDR1 MNHNS and CDR2 SASEGT. The CDR3 length is 14 residues. Trimming stripped 2 bases from V and 2 bases from J, with 8 bases between. The CDR3 DNA is TGTGCCAGCAGTGAACGGGTGGACACAGATACGCAGTATTTT. Its translation is CASSERVDTDTQYF.

The V call is TRBV13, the J call TRBJ2-5; TRBD2 aligns across 9 bases. J was trimmed by 4 bases and V by 5 bases; bases with no gene match: 11. Germline CDR1 PRHDT, CDR2 FYEKMQ (reference sequence). The CDR3 consists of 16 residues. The CDR3 DNA follows: TGTGCCAGCAGCCCCCGCGGGGGGGAAAAAGGAGAGACCCAGTACTTC. This translates into CASSPRGGEKGETQYF. The full variable domain, in which reference TRBV13 and TRBJ2-5 provide the parts outside the CDR3, is AAGVIQSPRHLIKEKRETATLKCYPIPRHDTVYWYQQGPGQDPQFLISFYEKMQSDKGSIPDRFSAQQFSDYHSELNMSSLELGDSALYFCASSPRGGEKGETQYFGPGTRLLVL.

The chain combines TRBV30 with TRBJ2-5; 8 nucleotides agree with TRBD2. Germline lookup yields CDR1 GTSNPN and CDR2 SVGIG (reference sequence). This CDR3 is built from 13 residues. Losses at the gene ends were 0 bases for V and 4 bases for J; bases not matched to a gene: 1. CDR3 DNA sequence: TGTGCCTGGAGTGTCCTAGCGGGAGAGACCCAGTACTTC. Its protein is CAWSVLAGETQYF.

This clone is termed large. The chain is built from TRBV2 and TRBJ2-4, with TRBD2 matching 11 bases. CDR1 SNHLY and CDR2 FYNNEI come from the germline V gene. The CDR3 is 16 residues long. V shed 7 bases, J shed 6 bases, and the junction held 11 bases outside the gene matches. CDR3 loop: CASKFVAGGPVNIQYF. The CDR3 DNA follows: TGTGCCAGCAAGTTCGTAGCGGGAGGGCCCGTAAACATTCAGTACTTC.

V gene TRBV10-3 combines with J gene TRBJ1-1; TRBD1 matches at 10 bases. Germline-derived CDR1 and CDR2 are ENHRY and SYGVKD. Unmatched junction bases numbered 2, after V lost 6 bases and J lost 1 base. This CDR3 comprises 14 residues. The CDR3: CAIRRQGANTEAFF. The CDR3 DNA sequence: TGTGCCATCAGGAGACAGGGGGCGAACACTGAAGCTTTCTTT.

J is TRBJ1-2 and V is TRBV6-1; no reliable D call. The germline CDR1 and CDR2 sequences are MNHNS and SASEGT. The CDR3 has 10 residues. Trimming left V 9 bases short and J 8 bases short, with 10 bases between. This CDR3 is CASRLGGYTF. For the CDR3, the DNA is TGTGCCAGTCGGTTGGGCGGCTACACCTTC.

This clone was seen a single time. V and J are TRBV5-4 and TRBJ2-1, with a weak D call TRBD1 (5 bases). V was pared by 3 bases and J by 9 bases, with 13 bases between. CDR1 and CDR2 from the germline V gene are SGHNT and YYREEE (reference sequence). This CDR3 is 13 amino acids long. DNA of the CDR3: TGTGCCAGCAGCTCCCAGGGTTTGGGTGAGCAGTTCTTC. Translation: CASSSQGLGEQFF.

The chain recombines TRBV2 with TRBJ2-7, with 8 bases that match TRBD1. Germline CDR1 and CDR2: SNHLY and FYNNEI. This CDR3 spans 14 amino acids. V was pared by 3 bases and J by 4 bases, with 5 bases of the junction left unmatched. CDR3 in DNA: TGTGCCAGCAGTGACCAGACAGGGGCATACGAGCAGTACTTC. Amino acids: CASSDQTGAYEQYF.

This clone was seen once. The chain recombines TRBV21-1 with TRBJ2-5; the table's D call TRBD2 went unverified against the DNA. TRBV21-1 is classified as a pseudogene. The CDR3 totals 16 residues. The CDR3 nucleotides are TGTGCCAGCAGATGGATGTTAGCTACACTTTCTGAGACCCAGTACTTC. It codes for CASRWMLATLSETQYF.

The V and J genes are TRBV10-3 and TRBJ2-7, with D possibly TRBD2 on 6 matching bases. V was trimmed by 6 bases and J by 3 bases, leaving 12 bases between them. There are 13 residues in the CDR3. Germline V gene lookup returns CDR1 ENHRY and CDR2 SYGVKD. Here the CDR3 DNA reads TGTGCCATCAGAGGAGGGAGCCTCTACGAGCAGTACTTC. It translates to CAIRGGSLYEQYF.

The V and J genes are TRBV10-2 and TRBJ2-7, with D possibly matching TRBD2 (5 bases). The germline V gene has CDR1 WSHSY and CDR2 SAAADI. V was trimmed by 5 bases and J by 3 bases, leaving 11 bases between them. This CDR3 is 13 amino acids long. CDR3 DNA: TGCGCCAGCAGTTGGAGACGGGACTACGAGCAGTACTTC. This translates into CASSWRRDYEQYF.